Presented here are 27 T cell receptor beta chains from one specimen sequenced in a study of vaccination effects on CD4 cells after COVID-19. Viral peptide pool expansion of antigen-specific CD4+ T cells preceded sequencing in the ViraFEST assay. Having been cultured for roughly 10 days, the cells underwent CD4+ T cell isolation. The method was immunoSEQ multiplex PCR; TCRdb's version includes in-frame clones alone and lacks a portion of them. Of about 61,000 clones listed, roughly 76% are singletons. What these receptors recognize is not known. This specimen was CD4+ T cells from PBMCs cultured with HCoV-229E spike peptides, taken before COVID-19 vaccination. The receptors here all came from a human donor who received a COVID-19 vaccine.

The chain combines TRBV5-1 with TRBJ1-1; no definite D call. CDR1 and CDR2 (germline): SGHRS, YFSETQ. Trimming removed 6 bases from V and 4 bases from J, with 16 bases in between. The CDR3 extends over 14 amino acids. Here the CDR3 reads CASTRAVLGTEAFF. The CDR3 DNA reads TGCGCCAGCACCCGGGCGGTTCTGGGCACTGAAGCTTTCTTT.

The CDR3 sequence is CASSGRSSGANVLTF. DNA of the CDR3: TGTGCCAGCTCGGGACGGTCCTCTGGGGCCAACGTCCTGACTTTC. The rearrangement uses TRBV14 and TRBJ2-6, with D possibly called TRBD1 or TRBD2 (5 bases each). The CDR3 loop spans 15 amino acids. Trimming took off 8 bases at V and 0 bases at J, with 11 bases between the two ends. Germline V gene lookup returns CDR1 SGHDN and CDR2 FVKESK.

The chain is built from TRBV24-1 and TRBJ2-3; a weak D match, TRBD1 (6 bases). The ends were cut back, 4 bases at V and 4 bases at J, with 14 bases in the middle. Germline values: CDR1 KGHDR, CDR2 SFDVKD. There are 15 residues in the CDR3. The CDR3 DNA sequence: TGTGCCACCAGTGACGCCAGGGGCTTCTCAGATACGCAGTATTTT. Its translation is CATSDARGFSDTQYF.

This chain joins TRBV5-1 and TRBJ2-1; TRBD2 matches 8 bases. In germline, CDR1 is SGHRS, CDR2 YFSETQ. J was trimmed by 5 bases and V by 4 bases; bases with no gene match: 2. This CDR3 has 13 amino acids. Written as DNA, the CDR3 is TGCGCCAGCAGCCTACTAGCGGACAATGAGCAGTTCTTC. It yields the protein CASSLLADNEQFF.

The CDR3 nucleotides read TGCGCCAGCAGTTGGGGGGGGGCAAGCACAGATACGCAGTATTTT. This translates into CASSWGGASTDTQYF. V and J are TRBV5-1 and TRBJ2-3; tentative D call: TRBD2 (7 bases). The germline gives CDR1 SGHRS, CDR2 YFSETQ. This CDR3 spans 15 amino acids. The germline V and J ends were trimmed by 5 bases and 0 bases, with 13 bases remaining between them.

J is TRBJ1-3 and V is TRBV7-2; tentatively, D is TRBD1 (6 bases). Germline-derived CDR1 and CDR2 are SGHTA and FQGNSA. V lost 3 bases and J 0 bases, leaving 15 bases between the germline ends. The CDR3 totals 17 residues. CDR3 amino acids: CASSFNPGHLSGNTIYF. CDR3 in DNA: TGTGCCAGCAGCTTTAACCCGGGACACCTCTCTGGAAACACCATATATTTT. Supplemented by reference TRBV7-2 and TRBJ1-3, the full variable domain reads GAGVSQSPSNKVTEKGKDVELRCDPISGHTALYWYRQSLGQGLEFLIYFQGNSAPDKSGLPSDRFSAERTGGSVSTLTIQRTQQEDSAVYLCASSFNPGHLSGNTIYFGEGSWLTVV.

This clone was picked up a small number of times. This chain joins TRBV2 and TRBJ1-6; D uncertain. Trimming took off 7 bases at V and 3 bases at J, with 13 bases between the two ends. This CDR3 has 15 residues. Germline assignment: CDR1 SNHLY and CDR2 FYNNEI. The CDR3 DNA follows: TGTGCCAGCATTTTCCGGGAAAACTATAATTCACCCCTCCACTTT. This gives the protein CASIFRENYNSPLHF.

V is TRBV24-1 and J is TRBJ2-3, with TRBD1 matching 9 bases. Germline CDR1 KGHDR, CDR2 SFDVKD. V was pared by 5 bases and J by 1 base, with 0 bases of the junction left unmatched. This CDR3 has 14 residues. The CDR3 DNA is TGTGCCACCAGTGGGGACAGGGGCACAGATACGCAGTATTTT. Translated: CATSGDRGTDTQYF.

The chain joins TRBV6-6 to TRBJ2-2; D uncertain. Trimming removed 2 bases from V and 8 bases from J, with 15 bases in between. The germline V gene encodes CDR1 MNHNY and CDR2 SVGAGI (reference sequence). The CDR3 covers 15 residues. The CDR3 DNA reads as TGTGCCAGCAGTTACCTGAGTTTTCCCGTTGGGGAGCTGTTTTTT. It encodes CASSYLSFPVGELFF.

The chain links TRBV6-1 to TRBJ2-1; no reliable D call. The CDR3 loop spans 15 amino acids. The V gene lost 2 bases and the J gene lost 4 bases, with 12 bases spanning the gap. CDR1 and CDR2 from the germline V gene are MNHNS and SASEGT. This chain's CDR3 is CASSEYLHNYNEQFF. CDR3 bases: TGTGCCAGCAGTGAATACTTACATAATTACAATGAGCAGTTCTTC.

The chain is built from TRBV6-4 and TRBJ2-7, with a tentative D call TRBD1 (5 bases). The germline V gene encodes CDR1 MRHNA and CDR2 SNTAGT. V was cut by 3 bases and J by 1 base, with 10 bases left in between. CDR3 size: 14 residues. CDR3 region: CASSEVAGSYEQYV. DNA of the CDR3: TGTGCCAGCAGTGAGGTGGCAGGGTCCTACGAGCAGTACGTC.

This clone has just one count. This rearrangement joins TRBV24-1 to TRBJ1-4; a weak D match, TRBD1 (5 bases). Trimming shortened V by 6 bases and J by 7 bases, and 17 bases separated the two germline ends. The length of the CDR3 is 15 residues. The germline gives CDR1 KGHDR, CDR2 SFDVKD. In DNA form, the CDR3 reads TGTGCCACCAGTTTGACAGAAGAAATTGGTGAAAAACTGTTTTTT. Its translation: CATSLTEEIGEKLFF.

The chain couples TRBV20-1 to TRBJ2-3; D gene ambiguous. In germline, CDR1 is DFQATT, CDR2 SNEGSKA (reference sequence). V lost 5 bases to trimming and J lost 2 bases, with 5 bases between them. This CDR3 has 11 amino acids. The CDR3 region is CSASLTDTQYF. The CDR3 DNA is TGCAGTGCTTCGCTCACAGATACGCAGTATTTT.

This clone appeared once. The chain employs TRBV24-1 and TRBJ1-3, with a tentative D call TRBD1 (6 bases). From germline, CDR1 is KGHDR and CDR2 SFDVKD. The V gene lost 4 bases and the J gene lost 1 base, with 10 bases spanning the gap. CDR3 length equals 15 residues. The CDR3 sequence: CATSDLRGSGNTIYF. For the CDR3, the DNA is TGTGCCACCAGTGACCTAAGGGGGTCTGGAAACACCATATATTTT.

The chain joins TRBV11-2 to TRBJ2-4, with D perhaps TRBD1 (5 bases). CDR1 is SGHAT, CDR2 FQNNGV, per germline. The CDR3 consists of 13 residues. Trimming took off 2 bases at V and 6 bases at J, with 8 bases between the two ends. The CDR3 loop reads CASSLPDTNIQYF. The CDR3 nucleotides are TGTGCCAGCAGCTTACCGGACACAAACATTCAGTACTTC.

This sequence joins TRBV19 and TRBJ1-2; D might be TRBD1 (5 bases). Looked up from germline, CDR1 is LNHDA and CDR2 is SQIVND (reference sequence). The CDR3 covers 12 residues. Deletions cut 7 bases from V and 3 bases from J, with 9 bases between. CDR3 sequence (DNA): TGTGCCAGTACGGGGGACTACTATGGCTACACCTTC. As protein: CASTGDYYGYTF.

The chain is built from TRBV5-1 and TRBJ1-4; D remains unclear. The CDR3 has 15 residues. Germline V gene lookup returns CDR1 SGHRS and CDR2 YFSETQ. V shed 3 bases and J shed 4 bases, with 13 bases lying between them. DNA for the CDR3: TGCGCCAGCAGCTCGATGGACGGGAATAATGAAAAACTGTTTTTT. This gives the protein CASSSMDGNNEKLFF.

This clone has a single count. CDR3 DNA sequence: TGTGCCAGCAGTTACAGGGGGCTACACGAGCAGTACGTC. Amino acids: CASSYRGLHEQYV. The V call is TRBV27, the J call TRBJ2-7, with 9 bases that match TRBD1. Trimming took 4 bases from V and 5 from J; bases not matched to a gene: 3. Germline CDR1 MNHEY, CDR2 SMNVEV (reference sequence). This CDR3 has 13 residues.

The chain has TRBV20-1 and TRBJ2-1; D gene uncertain. Trimming removed 3 bases from V and 7 bases from J, with 10 bases in between. Germline V lookup: CDR1 DFQATT, CDR2 SNEGSKA (reference sequence). There are 12 residues in the CDR3. CDR3 amino acids: CSASRESNEQFF. CDR3 in DNA: TGCAGTGCTAGTCGAGAATCGAATGAGCAGTTCTTC.

The chain employs TRBV15 and TRBJ2-2, with D unclear. This CDR3 region has 14 residues. V was clipped by 5 bases and J by 4 bases, with 11 bases between them. Germline lookup yields CDR1 LNHNV and CDR2 YYDKDF (reference sequence). The CDR3 sequence: CATSSYWTTGELFF. DNA for the CDR3: TGTGCCACCAGCTCTTATTGGACCACCGGGGAGCTGTTTTTT.

V gene TRBV3-1 (or the pseudogene TRBV3-2) combines with J gene TRBJ1-6; weak D call: TRBD1 (6 bases). V was trimmed by 5 bases and J by 7 bases, leaving 18 bases between them. Germline-derived CDR1 and CDR2 are LGHDT and YNNKEL (reference sequence). The length of the CDR3 is 16 residues. The CDR3 nucleotides read TGTGCCAGCAGCTATAGGACAGCCGGTGGGAATTCACCCCTCCACTTT. Translated, it gives CASSYRTAGGNSPLHF.

V gene TRBV12-3 or TRBV12-4 combines with J gene TRBJ1-1; D is uncertain. V was shortened by 5 bases and J by 3 bases, with 7 bases between the two germline ends. The CDR3 consists of 12 residues. The CDR3 region is CASSKVYTEAFF. CDR3 nucleotides: TGTGCCAGCAGTAAGGTCTACACTGAAGCTTTCTTT.

This clone turned up a few times. V is TRBV6-5 and J is TRBJ1-2; 8 bases line up with TRBD1. Trimming cost V 6 bases and J 5 bases; bases outside gene matches: 8. CDR3 length equals 14 residues. Per germline, CDR1 MNHEY and CDR2 SVGAGI. The CDR3 loop is CASRAGDRSYGYTF. Here the CDR3 DNA reads TGTGCCAGCAGGGCAGGGGACAGGTCTTATGGCTACACCTTC.

The chain has TRBV19 and TRBJ2-3; 9 bases agree with TRBD1. V shed 6 bases and J 1 base; nucleotides not matched to a gene: 5. The length of the CDR3 is 15 residues. CDR1 and CDR2 from the germline V gene are LNHDA and SQIVND (reference sequence). The CDR3 region is CASRNRGRGTDTQYF. The CDR3 DNA reads as TGTGCCAGTAGAAACAGGGGGCGTGGCACAGATACGCAGTATTTT.

This clone was found a few times. V and J are TRBV28 and TRBJ1-6; D ambiguous. The CDR3 extends over 12 amino acids. Germline-derived CDR1 and CDR2 are MDHEN and SYDVKM. Deletions cut 4 bases from V and 14 bases from J, with 12 bases between. As DNA, the CDR3 is TGTGCCAGCAGTTCGATTACGGGGACCCTCCACTTT. This codes for CASSSITGTLHF. The complete variable domain, with remaining parts taken from reference TRBV28 and TRBJ1-6, reads DVKVTQSSRYLVKRTGEKVFLECVQDMDHENMFWYRQDPGLGLRLIYFSYDVKMKEKGDIPEGYSVSREKKERFSLILESASTNQTSMYLCASSSITGTLHFGNGTRLTVT.

The V and J genes are TRBV19 and TRBJ1-2; perhaps TRBD1 as D (6 bases). The CDR3 is made up of 14 amino acids. Germline-derived CDR1 and CDR2 are LNHDA and SQIVND (reference sequence). V lost 2 bases and J lost 6, with 13 bases in between. This CDR3 reads CASSIRGAKDGYTF. The DNA of the CDR3 is TGTGCCAGTAGTATACGGGGGGCGAAGGATGGCTACACCTTC.

The chain links TRBV18 to TRBJ1-3; weak D call: TRBD1 (6 bases). V was trimmed by 3 bases and J by 6 bases, leaving 15 bases between them. Germline V gene lookup returns CDR1 KGHSH and CDR2 LQKENI. The CDR3 length is 15 residues. This CDR3 is CASSPSTGRENTIYF. The CDR3 nucleotides are TGTGCCAGCTCACCCTCGACAGGACGGGAAAACACCATATATTTT.